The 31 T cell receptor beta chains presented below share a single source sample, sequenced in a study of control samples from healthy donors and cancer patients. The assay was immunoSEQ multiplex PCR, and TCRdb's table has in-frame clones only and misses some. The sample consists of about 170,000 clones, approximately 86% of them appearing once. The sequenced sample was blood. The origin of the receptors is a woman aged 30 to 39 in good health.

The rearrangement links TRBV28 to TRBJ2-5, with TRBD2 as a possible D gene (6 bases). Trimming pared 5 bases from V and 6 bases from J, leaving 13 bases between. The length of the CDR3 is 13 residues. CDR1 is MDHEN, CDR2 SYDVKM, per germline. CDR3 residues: CASSGGVSKTQYF. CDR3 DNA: TGTGCCAGCAGTGGAGGGGTTTCAAAGACCCAGTACTTC.

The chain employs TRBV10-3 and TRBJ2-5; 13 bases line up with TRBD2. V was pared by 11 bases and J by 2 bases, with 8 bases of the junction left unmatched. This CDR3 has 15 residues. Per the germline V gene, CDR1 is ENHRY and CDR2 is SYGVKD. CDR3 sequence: CAPTSGRDLQETQYF. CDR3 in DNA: TGTGCCCCTACTAGCGGGAGGGATCTTCAAGAGACCCAGTACTTC.

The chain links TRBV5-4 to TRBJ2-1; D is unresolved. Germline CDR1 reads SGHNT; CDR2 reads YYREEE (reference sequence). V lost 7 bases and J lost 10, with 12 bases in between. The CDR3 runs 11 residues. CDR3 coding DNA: TGTGCCAGCGAGGTTGGGCCGGAGCAGTTCTTC. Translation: CASEVGPEQFF.

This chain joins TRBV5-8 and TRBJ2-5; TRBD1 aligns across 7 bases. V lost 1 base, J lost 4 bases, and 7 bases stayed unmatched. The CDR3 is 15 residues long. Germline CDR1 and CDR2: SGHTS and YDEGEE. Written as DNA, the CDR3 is TGTGCCAGCAGCTTGAAAGGGGGCGCGGGAGAGACCCAGTACTTC. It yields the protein CASSLKGGAGETQYF.

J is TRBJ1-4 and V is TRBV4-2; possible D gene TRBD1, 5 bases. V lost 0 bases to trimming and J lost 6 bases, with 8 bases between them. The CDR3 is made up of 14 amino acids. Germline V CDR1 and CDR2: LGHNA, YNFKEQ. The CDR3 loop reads CASSQDRVYEKLFF. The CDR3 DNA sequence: TGTGCCAGCAGCCAAGACAGGGTATATGAAAAACTGTTTTTT.

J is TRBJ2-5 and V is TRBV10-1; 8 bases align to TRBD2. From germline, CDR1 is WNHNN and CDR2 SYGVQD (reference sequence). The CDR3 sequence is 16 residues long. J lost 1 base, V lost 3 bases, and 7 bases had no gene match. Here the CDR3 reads CASSEYRAGGQETQYF. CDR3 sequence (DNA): TGCGCCAGCAGTGAATATCGGGCGGGGGGCCAAGAGACCCAGTACTTC.

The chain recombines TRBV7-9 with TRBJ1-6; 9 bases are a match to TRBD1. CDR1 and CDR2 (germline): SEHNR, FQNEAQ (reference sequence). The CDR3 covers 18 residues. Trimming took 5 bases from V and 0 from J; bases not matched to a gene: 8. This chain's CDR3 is CASSQHGQGSSYNSPLHF. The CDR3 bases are TGTGCCAGCAGCCAACACGGACAGGGGAGCTCCTATAATTCACCCCTCCACTTT.

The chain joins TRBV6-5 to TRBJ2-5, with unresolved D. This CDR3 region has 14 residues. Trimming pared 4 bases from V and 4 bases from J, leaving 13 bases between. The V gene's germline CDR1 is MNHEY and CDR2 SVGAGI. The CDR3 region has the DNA TGTGCCAGCAGTTTTTACTACCGAGGAGAGACCCAGTACTTC. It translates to CASSFYYRGETQYF.

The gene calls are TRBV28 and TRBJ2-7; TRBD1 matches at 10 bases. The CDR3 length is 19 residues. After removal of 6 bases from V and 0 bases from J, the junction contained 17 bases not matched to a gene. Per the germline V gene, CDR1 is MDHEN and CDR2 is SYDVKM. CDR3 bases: TGTGCCAGCAGCTTTGAGTCCGGGACAGGGGCCCGACCCTCCTACGAGCAGTACTTC. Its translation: CASSFESGTGARPSYEQYF.

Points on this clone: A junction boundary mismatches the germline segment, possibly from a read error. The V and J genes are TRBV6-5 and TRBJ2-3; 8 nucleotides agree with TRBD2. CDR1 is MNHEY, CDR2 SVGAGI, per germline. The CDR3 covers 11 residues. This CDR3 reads CASKLSGGRPF. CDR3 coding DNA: TGTGCCAGCAAACTGAGCGGGGGACGACCCTTT.

CDR3 DNA: TGTGCCAGCAGTGAAGTGACTAGCGGGTTCGGCGAGCAGTTCTTC. Protein: CASSEVTSGFGEQFF. V and J are TRBV2 and TRBJ2-1; 10 bases fit TRBD2. The V gene's germline CDR1 is SNHLY and CDR2 FYNNEI. After removal of 1 base from V and 10 bases from J, the junction contained 7 bases not matched to a gene. The CDR3 is 15 amino acids.

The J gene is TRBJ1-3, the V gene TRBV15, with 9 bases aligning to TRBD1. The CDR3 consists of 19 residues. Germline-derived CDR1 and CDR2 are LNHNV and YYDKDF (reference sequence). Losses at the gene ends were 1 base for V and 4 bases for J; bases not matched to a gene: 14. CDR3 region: CATSRASTGGSRAGNTIYF. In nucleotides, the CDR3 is TGTGCCACCAGCAGAGCTTCGACAGGGGGTAGTCGCGCAGGAAACACCATATATTTT.

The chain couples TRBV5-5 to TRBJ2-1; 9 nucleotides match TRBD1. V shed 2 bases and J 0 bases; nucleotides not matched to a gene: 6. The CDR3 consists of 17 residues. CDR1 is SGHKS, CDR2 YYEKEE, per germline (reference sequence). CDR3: CASSFDPDRGSYNEQFF. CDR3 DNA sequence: TGTGCCAGCAGCTTCGACCCGGACAGGGGCTCCTACAATGAGCAGTTCTTC.

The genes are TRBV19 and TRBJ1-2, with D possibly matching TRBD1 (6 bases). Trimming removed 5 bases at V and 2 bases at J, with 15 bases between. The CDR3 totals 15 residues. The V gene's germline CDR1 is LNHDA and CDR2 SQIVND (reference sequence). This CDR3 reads CASSPPAGQNYGYTF. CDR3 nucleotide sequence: TGTGCCAGTAGTCCCCCCGCTGGACAGAACTATGGCTACACCTTC.

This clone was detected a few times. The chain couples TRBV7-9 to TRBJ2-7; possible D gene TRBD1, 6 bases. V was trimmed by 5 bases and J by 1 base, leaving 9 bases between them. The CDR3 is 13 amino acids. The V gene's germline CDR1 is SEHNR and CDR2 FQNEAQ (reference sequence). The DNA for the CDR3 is TGTGCCAGCAGCGACGGACAGTCCTACGAGCAGTACTTC. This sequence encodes CASSDGQSYEQYF.

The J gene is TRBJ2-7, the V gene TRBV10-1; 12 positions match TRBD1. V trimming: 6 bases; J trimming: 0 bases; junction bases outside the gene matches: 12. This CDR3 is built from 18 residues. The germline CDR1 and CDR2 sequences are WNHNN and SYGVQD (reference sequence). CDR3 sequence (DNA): TGCGCCAGCAGGACGAACCCAACGGGACAGGGGGCCTCCTACGAGCAGTACGTC. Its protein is CASRTNPTGQGASYEQYV.

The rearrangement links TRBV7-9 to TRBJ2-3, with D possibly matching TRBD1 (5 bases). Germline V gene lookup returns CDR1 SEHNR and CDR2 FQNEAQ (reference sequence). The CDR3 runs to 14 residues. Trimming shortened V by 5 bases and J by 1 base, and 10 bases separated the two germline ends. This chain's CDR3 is CASSDRRGTDTQYF. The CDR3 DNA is TGTGCCAGCAGCGACCGCAGGGGCACAGATACGCAGTATTTT.

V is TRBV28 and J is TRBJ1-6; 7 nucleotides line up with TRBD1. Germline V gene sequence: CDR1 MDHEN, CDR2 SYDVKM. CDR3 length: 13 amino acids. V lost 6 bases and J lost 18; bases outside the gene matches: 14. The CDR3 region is CASSSLGQYNPHF. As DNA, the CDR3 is TGTGCCAGCAGCTCTCTGGGACAGTATAATCCCCACTTT.

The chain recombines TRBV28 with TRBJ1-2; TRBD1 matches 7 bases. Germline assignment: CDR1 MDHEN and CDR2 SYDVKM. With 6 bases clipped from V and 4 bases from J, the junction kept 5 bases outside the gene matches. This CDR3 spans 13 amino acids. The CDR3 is CASRIGQAYGYTF. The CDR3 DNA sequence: TGTGCCAGCAGAATCGGACAGGCCTATGGCTACACCTTC.

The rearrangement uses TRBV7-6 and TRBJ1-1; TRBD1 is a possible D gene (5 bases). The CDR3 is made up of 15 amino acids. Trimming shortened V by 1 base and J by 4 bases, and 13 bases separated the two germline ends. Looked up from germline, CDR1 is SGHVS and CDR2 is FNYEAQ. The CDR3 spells CASSLERAGATEAFF. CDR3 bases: TGTGCCAGCAGCTTAGAACGGGCCGGGGCCACTGAAGCTTTCTTT.

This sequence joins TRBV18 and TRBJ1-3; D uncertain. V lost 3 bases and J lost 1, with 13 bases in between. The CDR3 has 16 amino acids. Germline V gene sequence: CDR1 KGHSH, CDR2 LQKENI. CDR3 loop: CASSPLSEGSGNTIYF. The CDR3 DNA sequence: TGTGCCAGCTCACCTTTATCGGAGGGTTCTGGAAACACCATATATTTT. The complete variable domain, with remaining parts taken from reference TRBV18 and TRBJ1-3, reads NAGVMQNPRHLVRRRGQEARLRCSPMKGHSHVYWYRQLPEEGLKFMVYLQKENIIDESGMPKERFSAEFPKEGPSILRIQQVVRGDSAAYFCASSPLSEGSGNTIYFGEGSWLTVV.

CDR3 in amino acids: CASSQDRGFQPQHF. CDR3 nucleotides: TGCGCCAGCAGCCAAGATCGAGGGTTTCAGCCCCAGCATTTT. The chain joins TRBV4-1 to TRBJ1-5; D is uncertain. V dropped 0 bases and J dropped 6 bases, with 9 bases sitting between them. The CDR3 is 14 residues long. The V gene's germline CDR1 is MGHRA and CDR2 YSYEKL.

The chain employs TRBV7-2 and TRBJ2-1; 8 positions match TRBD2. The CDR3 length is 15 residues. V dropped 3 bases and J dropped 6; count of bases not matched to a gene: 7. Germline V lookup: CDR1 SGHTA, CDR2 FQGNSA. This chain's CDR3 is CASSFRTGRGNEQFF. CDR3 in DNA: TGTGCCAGCAGCTTCCGTACCGGGAGGGGCAATGAGCAGTTCTTC.

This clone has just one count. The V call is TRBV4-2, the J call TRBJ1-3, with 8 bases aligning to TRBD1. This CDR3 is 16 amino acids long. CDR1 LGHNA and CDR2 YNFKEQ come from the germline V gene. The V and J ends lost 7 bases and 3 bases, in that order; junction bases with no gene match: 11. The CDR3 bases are TGTGCCAGCAACCATCGACAGGGACAGGATGGAAACACCATATATTTT. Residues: CASNHRQGQDGNTIYF.

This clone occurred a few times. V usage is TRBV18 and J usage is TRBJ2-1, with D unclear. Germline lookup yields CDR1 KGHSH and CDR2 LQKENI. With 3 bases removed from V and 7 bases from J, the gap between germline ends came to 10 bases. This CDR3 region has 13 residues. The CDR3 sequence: CASSPDQQNEQFF. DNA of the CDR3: TGTGCCAGCTCACCGGACCAACAAAATGAGCAGTTCTTC.

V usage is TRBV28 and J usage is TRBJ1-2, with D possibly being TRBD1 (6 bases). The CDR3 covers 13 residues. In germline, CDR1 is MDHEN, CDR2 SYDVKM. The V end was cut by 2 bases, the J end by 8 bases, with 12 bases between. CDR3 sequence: CASSLGGPGGYTF. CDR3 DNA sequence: TGTGCCAGCAGTTTAGGGGGGCCGGGAGGCTACACCTTC.

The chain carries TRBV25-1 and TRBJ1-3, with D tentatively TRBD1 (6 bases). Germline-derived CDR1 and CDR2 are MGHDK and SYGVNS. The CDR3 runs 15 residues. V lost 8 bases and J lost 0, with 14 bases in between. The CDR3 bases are TGTGCCAGCCAACAGGGCACTATCTCTGGAAACACCATATATTTT. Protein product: CASQQGTISGNTIYF.

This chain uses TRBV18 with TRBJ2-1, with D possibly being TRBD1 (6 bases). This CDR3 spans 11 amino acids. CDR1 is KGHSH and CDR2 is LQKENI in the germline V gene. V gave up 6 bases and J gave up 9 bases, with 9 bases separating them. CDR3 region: CASSARGEQFF. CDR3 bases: TGTGCCAGCTCCGCCAGGGGTGAGCAGTTCTTC.

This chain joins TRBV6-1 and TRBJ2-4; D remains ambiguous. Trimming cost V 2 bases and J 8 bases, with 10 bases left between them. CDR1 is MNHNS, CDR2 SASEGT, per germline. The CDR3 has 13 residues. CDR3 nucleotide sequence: TGTGCCAGCAGTGAATGGAACTGGGACATTCAGTACTTC. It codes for CASSEWNWDIQYF.

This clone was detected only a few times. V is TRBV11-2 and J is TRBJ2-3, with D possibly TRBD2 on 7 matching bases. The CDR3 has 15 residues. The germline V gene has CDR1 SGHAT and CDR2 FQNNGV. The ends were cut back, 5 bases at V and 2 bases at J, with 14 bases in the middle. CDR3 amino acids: CASSEGRGLTDTQYF. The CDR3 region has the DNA TGTGCCAGCAGCGAGGGGCGGGGGCTCACAGATACGCAGTATTTT.

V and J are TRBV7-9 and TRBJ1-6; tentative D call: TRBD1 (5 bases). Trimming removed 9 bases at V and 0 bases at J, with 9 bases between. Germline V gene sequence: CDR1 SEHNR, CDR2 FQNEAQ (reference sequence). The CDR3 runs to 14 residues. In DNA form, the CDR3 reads TGTGCCAGGAGGGGAAACTCCTATAATTCACCCCTCCACTTT. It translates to CARRGNSYNSPLHF.